This T cell receptor beta chain was obtained from a study of shared clonotypes between healthy human individuals. The CDR3 is 14 residues long. Per germline, CDR1 SGHVS and CDR2 FQNEAQ. V was clipped by 5 bases and J by 2 bases, with 12 bases between them. Clones were sequenced by immunoSEQ multiplex PCR, and TCRdb holds only the in-frame ones, with some missing. The sample has around 1.4 million clones, 98% to 99% seen once. J is TRBJ2-5 and V is TRBV7-8, with D perhaps TRBD1 (5 bases). This receptor was taken from a man aged 25-45 years in good health. The sequencing sample was made of naive CD4+ T cells sorted from blood. Regarding subset: CD45RA+ positively selected. The CDR3 DNA is TGTGCCAGCAGCGGTTCCAGGGCGCAAGAGACCCAGTACTTC. Protein sequence: CASSGSRAQETQYF.